This T cell receptor (beta chain) stems from a study of T cell changes during pregnancy in multiple sclerosis. This clone was picked up one time. Repertoires were generated with immunoSEQ multiplex PCR, while TCRdb's copy carries only in-frame clones and drops some. The table shows fewer than 90,000 clones, with 94% occurring only once. CDR1 SGHDT and CDR2 YYEEEE come from the germline V gene. Trimming took 4 bases from V and 4 from J; bases not matched to a gene: 5. CDR3 size: 15 residues. Sequencing was performed on peripheral blood, taken after pregnancy. This chain joins TRBV5-6 and TRBJ2-5; 12 bases match TRBD1. The sequence was collected from a female donor in good health, enrolled as a control in a pregnancy study. CDR3: CASSGDRGRPETQYF. The CDR3 DNA sequence: TGTGCCAGCAGCGGGGACAGGGGGCGCCCAGAGACCCAGTACTTC.